These 19 T cell receptor beta chains came from one sample sequenced in a study of human T cells and chemical hapten exposure. Sample time point: patch test 2, 6 weeks after DPC sensitization. Treatment indicated: therapeutic diphenylcyclopropenone sensitization with weekly scalp DPC. TCRdb called the RACE reads again in MiXCR, with one record for every CDR3 protein. Of 65,000 to 90,000 distinct CDR3 sequences in the sample, around 7% were seen once. The source was whole blood, collected in connection with sensitization to the hapten diphenylcyclopropenone (DPC). The receptors originated from a woman aged 25 to 39 with alopecia areata. Some clones in this sample may be carry-over from other donors' samples.

This clonotype was observed a handful of times. The chain recombines TRBV12-3 or TRBV12-4 with TRBJ1-1, with D possibly matching TRBD1 (6 bases). Trimming pared 4 bases from V and 5 bases from J, leaving 11 bases between. This CDR3 has 13 residues. The CDR3 spells CASSYRAGTEAFF. The CDR3 DNA follows: TGTGCCAGCAGTTACAGGGCTGGGACTGAAGCTTTCTTT.

The chain combines TRBV12-3 or TRBV12-4 with TRBJ1-1; 7 bases agree with TRBD1. J lost 11 bases, V lost 6 bases, and 12 bases had no gene match. This CDR3 spans 13 amino acids. The CDR3 DNA reads as TGTGCCAGCAGCCAGGGGGAGGGGGCTACCGCTTTCTTT. Amino acids: CASSQGEGATAFF.

In its sample, this clonotype was seen many times. The chain has TRBV7-9 and TRBJ1-1; D ambiguous. Trimming shortened V by 11 bases and J by 0 bases, and 7 bases separated the two germline ends. The CDR3 length is 11 residues. Germline values: CDR1 SEHNR, CDR2 FQNEAQ (reference sequence). The CDR3 sequence: CAGYMNTEAFF. The CDR3 DNA reads as TGTGCCGGATACATGAACACTGAAGCTTTCTTT.

About this clonotype: The final CDR3 position lacks the conserved phenylalanine or tryptophan, pointing to a likely read error. The chain joins TRBV6-1 to TRBJ1-1, with 11 bases lining up with TRBD1. Per germline, CDR1 MNHNS and CDR2 SASEGT. J lost 4 bases, V lost 4 bases, and 11 bases had no gene match. This CDR3 is 17 amino acids long. The CDR3 sequence: CASSARGQGASGTEAFL. As DNA, the CDR3 is TGTGCCAGCAGTGCCCGAGGACAGGGGGCTTCGGGCACTGAAGCTTTCTTA.

This clonotype was counted many times. The chain combines TRBV20-1 with TRBJ2-2; 8 nucleotides align to TRBD1. This CDR3 has 13 residues. Per the germline V gene, CDR1 is DFQATT and CDR2 is SNEGSKA (reference sequence). The trim removed 5 bases at V and 6 bases at J, leaving 5 bases unmatched. This CDR3 reads CSASDREAGELFF. In nucleotides, the CDR3 is TGCAGTGCTTCGGACAGGGAAGCCGGGGAGCTGTTTTTT.

The V and J genes are TRBV2 and TRBJ1-5; 12 bases match TRBD1. The CDR3 spans 15 residues. Germline CDR1 SNHLY, CDR2 FYNNEI. Germline trimming cut 7 bases from V and 4 bases from J; bases unmatched to any gene: 5. The CDR3 reads CASMTGQGANQPQHF. CDR3 nucleotide sequence: TGTGCCAGCATGACGGGACAGGGGGCGAATCAGCCCCAGCATTTT.

In its sample, this clonotype was seen many times. This chain joins TRBV10-1 and TRBJ1-1; D not certain. The CDR3 consists of 13 residues. The germline V gene encodes CDR1 WNHNN and CDR2 SYGVQD (reference sequence). V was pared by 1 base and J by 4 bases, with 7 bases between. The CDR3 DNA sequence: TGCGCCAGCAGTGAGTTACGGACCACTGAAGCTTTCTTT. Translating gives CASSELRTTEAFF.

This clonotype was seen only once. A much larger clone lies one base from this, so it may be a read error. V is TRBV7-3 and J is TRBJ2-5; 7 nucleotides line up with TRBD2. V gave up 5 bases and J gave up 3 bases; unmatched junction bases: 9. The germline V gene encodes CDR1 SGHTA and CDR2 FQGTGA. The CDR3 loop spans 15 amino acids. The DNA for the CDR3 is TGTGCCAGCAGCCAATGCGGGCGGGGGAAAGAGACCCAGTACTTC. Translation gives CASSQCGRGKETQYF.

A note on this clonotype: A much larger clone sits a single nucleotide away, making a read error possible. The chain links TRBV25-1 to TRBJ2-5, with TRBD2 matching 9 bases. The CDR3 is 14 residues long. In germline, CDR1 is MGHDK, CDR2 SYGVNS. CDR3 sequence reads: CVRTVSGGEETQYF. CDR3 in DNA: TGTGTCAGGACCGTTAGCGGGGGAGAAGAGACCCAGTACTTC.

The table lists this clonotype with many counts. The chain is built from TRBV20-1 and TRBJ2-5; 8 nucleotides agree with TRBD1. With 4 bases clipped from V and 4 bases from J, the junction kept 2 bases outside the gene matches. The germline V gene encodes CDR1 DFQATT and CDR2 SNEGSKA (reference sequence). The CDR3 runs 12 residues. The CDR3 loop reads CSATGGAETQYF. Written as DNA, the CDR3 is TGCAGTGCTACAGGGGGCGCAGAGACCCAGTACTTC.

The chain couples TRBV7-9 to TRBJ1-1; D remains unclear. Per the germline V gene, CDR1 is SEHNR and CDR2 is FQNEAQ (reference sequence). The CDR3 has 14 amino acids. Trimming shortened V by 5 bases and J by 2 bases, and 12 bases separated the two germline ends. In DNA form, the CDR3 reads TGTGCCAGCAGCCCTCTCGGCGAAAACACTGAAGCTTTCTTT. Translated, it gives CASSPLGENTEAFF.

CDR3 protein: CASRPGVANTEAFF. The CDR3 DNA is TGTGCCAGCAGACCAGGGGTTGCGAACACTGAAGCTTTCTTT. This chain uses TRBV12-3 or TRBV12-4 with TRBJ1-1; the D gene is possibly TRBD1 (6 bases). This CDR3 region has 14 residues. Trimming removed 6 bases from V and 1 base from J, with 12 bases in between.

There are many counts of this clonotype. This chain connects TRBV6-5 to TRBJ1-1; perhaps TRBD1 as D (6 bases). CDR1 and CDR2 (germline): MNHEY, SVGAGI. The V and J ends lost 2 bases and 2 bases respectively, with 9 bases between them. The CDR3 has 14 residues. The CDR3, as DNA: TGTGCCAGCAGTTACAGGACAGACAACACTGAAGCTTTCTTT. Protein: CASSYRTDNTEAFF.

This clonotype was counted at least ten times. The rearrangement links TRBV7-9 to TRBJ2-7; 7 bases match TRBD1. The trim removed 2 bases at V and 2 bases at J, leaving 9 bases unmatched. CDR3 length: 16 amino acids. CDR1 and CDR2 (germline): SEHNR, FQNEAQ (reference sequence). The CDR3 loop is CASSLSRQGIPYEQYF. CDR3 bases: TGTGCCAGCAGCTTATCCCGACAGGGAATACCCTACGAGCAGTACTTC.

This clonotype was observed a handful of times. The chain links TRBV29-1 to TRBJ1-2; perhaps TRBD1 as D (5 bases). The CDR3 sequence is 16 residues long. V lost 5 bases, J lost 3 bases, and 22 bases lay in between. CDR1 SQVTM and CDR2 ANQGSEA come from the germline V gene. CDR3 sequence (DNA): TGCAGCGTTCGATCCTCGGACACCCTGGGGTACTATGGCTACACCTTC. It translates to CSVRSSDTLGYYGYTF.

At least ten counts were recorded for this clonotype. This rearrangement joins TRBV6-6 to TRBJ1-1; weak D call: TRBD1 (6 bases). This CDR3 spans 11 amino acids. Germline-derived CDR1 and CDR2 are MNHNY and SVGAGI (reference sequence). The DNA for the CDR3 is TGTGCTGGACAGACGAACACTGAAGCTTTCTTT. Its protein product is CAGQTNTEAFF.

J is TRBJ1-3 and V is TRBV6-6, with 7 bases matching TRBD1. There are 15 residues in the CDR3. CDR1 MNHNY and CDR2 SVGAGI come from the germline V gene (reference sequence). V dropped 7 bases and J dropped 2; count of bases not matched to a gene: 8. This CDR3 reads CASKGAFRAGNTIYF. CDR3 DNA: TGTGCCAGCAAGGGGGCCTTTAGAGCTGGAAACACCATATATTTT.

This clonotype was found many times. The V gene is TRBV20-1, the J gene TRBJ1-1; TRBD1 aligns across 7 bases. V shed 6 bases and J 6 bases; nucleotides not matched to a gene: 10. The CDR3 runs 13 residues. Germline V gene sequence: CDR1 DFQATT, CDR2 SNEGSKA (reference sequence). CDR3 region: CSASRDSGPEAFF. DNA of the CDR3: TGCAGTGCAAGCCGGGACAGTGGTCCTGAAGCTTTCTTT.

This clonotype has only a few counts. This rearrangement joins TRBV10-3 to TRBJ1-5, with D unclear. With 6 bases removed from V and 1 base from J, the gap between germline ends came to 4 bases. The CDR3 totals 12 residues. Per the germline V gene, CDR1 is ENHRY and CDR2 is SYGVKD. The CDR3 here is CAIRDSNQPQHF. In DNA, the CDR3 is TGTGCCATCAGGGACAGCAATCAGCCCCAGCATTTT.